The rows below give T cell receptor beta chains drawn from one sample of a study of CD8 T cells in ankylosing spondylitis. TCRdb reprocessed the 5' RACE reads with MiXCR, giving one entry per CDR3 protein. The data show around 540,000 distinct CDR3 sequences, with roughly 13% seen just once and around 7% held by the top ten. Input material: blood, either unsorted or a sorted T cell fraction (not recorded which). The receptors stem from a male donor with ankylosing spondylitis. The CDR3 runs from the conserved cysteine through the conserved F or W. A D gene is named only where the DNA matches it firmly. Some rows mark clone size as missing; the rest say once, few, many or name a class of expanded clone.

clone_size j_call d_call v_call cdr3_nt cdr3_aa
- TRBJ1-2 - TRBV7-9 TGTGCCAGCAGCCACTTCCGAGGGGACAACTATGGCTACACCTTC CASSHFRGDNYGYTF
many TRBJ1-1 TRBD1 TRBV5-6 TGTGCCAGCAGCACCGAGGGACAGGGGGATACTGAAGCTTTCTTT CASSTEGQGDTEAFF
few TRBJ2-1 - TRBV2 TGTGCCAGCAGAGTGGACACCCCCTACGCGGATGAGCAGTTCTTC CASRVDTPYADEQFF
few TRBJ1-1 - TRBV3-1 TGTGCCAGCAGCCAAGAAGGCACTGAAGCTTTCTTT CASSQEGTEAFF
few TRBJ2-3 - TRBV7-8 TGTGCCAGCACCAGGCGCCGGGGAAACACAGATACGCAGTATTTT CASTRRRGNTDTQYF
- TRBJ2-1 - TRBV29-1 TGCAGCGTTGAGAGTCTCTGGAATGAGCAGTTCTTC CSVESLWNEQFF
- TRBJ2-1 - TRBV24-1 TGTGCCACCAGTGTCCCTAGCCGGACCCTTCAGTTCTTC CATSVPSRTLQFF
few TRBJ2-2 - TRBV5-1 TGCGCCAGCAGCTTAGGGACTCAGAACACCGGGGAGCTGTTTTTT CASSLGTQNTGELFF
few TRBJ2-2 - TRBV28 TGTGCCAGCAGTTTTATGGCCGGGGAGCTGTTTTTT CASSFMAGELFF
few TRBJ1-1 - TRBV20-1 TGCAGTGCTAGAGCGGCAGGGTGGGGGAACACTGAAGCTTTCTTT CSARAAGWGNTEAFF
- TRBJ2-5 - TRBV7-6 TGTGCCAGCAGCCTCAGTCAGCAAGAGACCCAGTACTTC CASSLSQQETQYF
few TRBJ1-2 - TRBV5-1 TGCGCCAGCAGCTTGGCCGACTCGTTATATGGCTACACCTTC CASSLADSLYGYTF
few TRBJ2-7 TRBD1 TRBV12-3/TRBV12-4 TGTGCCAGCAGTGACAGGGACATACCCTACGAGCAGTACTTC CASSDRDIPYEQYF
- TRBJ1-2 - TRBV15 TGTGCCACCAGCAGAGGTGGGACCCCCTATGGCTACACCTTC CATSRGGTPYGYTF
- TRBJ1-3 - TRBV5-1 TGCGCCAGCAGCTTGGCCTTGGGGGTCTCTGGAAACACCATATATTTT CASSLALGVSGNTIYF
many TRBJ2-5 - TRBV12-3/TRBV12-4 TGTGCCAGCAGTCTCACGGGTTCCGAGACCCAGTACTTC CASSLTGSETQYF
few TRBJ2-1 - TRBV7-2 TGTGCCAGCAGCGTCCTCCCGACGGAGGAGCAGTTCTTC CASSVLPTEEQFF
- TRBJ1-4 - TRBV20-1 TGCAGTGCTAGCTCGGCAGGCCGAATTGAAAAACTGTTTTTT CSASSAGRIEKLFF
- TRBJ1-5 - TRBV15 TGTGCCACCAGCGTGGGACCTAATCAGCCCCAGCATTTT CATSVGPNQPQHF
few TRBJ1-5 - TRBV15 TGTGCCACCAGCAGCAGGGACTCTGGGCCTAATCAGCCCCAGCATTTT CATSSRDSGPNQPQHF
many TRBJ1-5 - TRBV20-1 TGCAGTGCTGCTCAGTCTGCTGGCAATCAGCCCCAGCATTTT CSAAQSAGNQPQHF
- TRBJ2-1 TRBD1 TRBV6-1 TGTGCCAGCAAGAGGACAGGGTGGGATGAGCAGTTCTTC CASKRTGWDEQFF
- TRBJ1-5 - TRBV15 TGTGCCACCAGCAGAGGTCCGAGCAATCAGCCCCAGCATTTT CATSRGPSNQPQHF